The 28 T cell receptor beta chains below were found in one sample sequenced in a study of vaccination and CD4 T cells after COVID-19. Antigens for these TCRs are unknown. Oncomine TCR Beta short-read sequencing was applied to DNA from cultured CD4+ T cells. TCRdb independently ran MiXCR on the PCR reads; one entry per CDR3 protein. This table holds under 20,000 distinct CDR3 sequences, 50% to 65% found once. The sample's treatment: approximately 11-day PBMC culture with coronavirus spike peptide pools or control peptides (ViraFEST assay). The sample here was CD4+ T cells from blood, cultured in vitro, taken before SARS-CoV-2 vaccination. All receptors come from a human donor who had recovered from COVID-19.

The rearrangement links TRBV20-1 to TRBJ1-6; 9 nucleotides match TRBD1. The CDR3 sequence is 16 residues long. Per the germline V gene, CDR1 is DFQATT and CDR2 is SNEGSKA (reference sequence). J lost 9 bases, V lost 1 base, and 10 bases had no gene match. The CDR3 here is CSARGDRGQGGSPLHF. CDR3 nucleotide sequence: TGCAGTGCTAGAGGCGATCGGGGACAGGGTGGTTCACCCCTCCACTTT.

The V call is TRBV18, the J call TRBJ2-2; 7 positions agree with TRBD1. CDR3 length equals 14 residues. V was clipped by 5 bases and J by 1 base; unmatched bases: 1. The germline CDR1 and CDR2 sequences are KGHSH and LQKENI. The CDR3 spells CASSRQGNTGELFF. The CDR3, as DNA: TGTGCCAGCTCAAGACAGGGGAACACCGGGGAGCTGTTTTTT. The complete variable domain, with remaining parts taken from reference TRBV18 and TRBJ2-2, reads NAGVMQNPRHLVRRRGQEARLRCSPMKGHSHVYWYRQLPEEGLKFMVYLQKENIIDESGMPKERFSAEFPKEGPSILRIQQVVRGDSAAYFCASSRQGNTGELFFGEGSRLTVL.

V and J are TRBV20-1 and TRBJ2-7; TRBD1 agrees at 7 bases. CDR1 and CDR2 from the germline V gene are DFQATT and SNEGSKA (reference sequence). This CDR3 has 14 amino acids. Trimming took 3 bases from V and 0 from J; bases not matched to a gene: 5. CDR3 residues: CSAREDRTSYEQYF. The CDR3 nucleotides are TGCAGTGCTAGGGAGGACAGGACCTCCTACGAGCAGTACTTC.

This chain joins TRBV30 and TRBJ1-3; D ambiguous. The CDR3 spans 11 residues. Germline-derived CDR1 and CDR2 are GTSNPN and SVGIG (reference sequence). Trimming left V 0 bases short and J 3 bases short, with 0 bases between. CDR3 region: CAWSVGNTIYF. The CDR3 bases are TGTGCCTGGAGTGTTGGAAACACCATATATTTT.

V and J are TRBV30 and TRBJ2-7; D possibly corresponds to TRBD1 (5 bases). The V and J ends lost 1 base and 9 bases respectively, with 10 bases between them. Per the germline V gene, CDR1 is GTSNPN and CDR2 is SVGIG (reference sequence). The CDR3 length is 11 residues. This CDR3 is CAWSGTRVQYF. CDR3 nucleotides: TGTGCCTGGAGTGGAACCAGGGTGCAGTACTTC. The full variable domain, in which reference TRBV30 and TRBJ2-7 provide the parts outside the CDR3, is SQTIHQWPATLVQPVGSPLSLECTVEGTSNPNLYWYRQAAGRGLQLLFYSVGIGQISSEVPQNLSASRPQDRQFILSSKKLLLSDSGFYLCAWSGTRVQYFGPGTRLTVT.

This clonotype was seen a few times. The chain couples TRBV14 to TRBJ1-1, with a weak D call TRBD1 (5 bases). This CDR3 has 15 residues. The V end lost 4 bases, the J end lost 4 bases, and 16 bases lay between the germline ends. Germline loops: CDR1 SGHDN, CDR2 FVKESK. Here the CDR3 DNA reads TGTGCCAGCAGCCCAGACTTCCCGCAGGGCACTGAAGCTTTCTTT. This codes for CASSPDFPQGTEAFF.

The CDR3 DNA follows: TGTGCCAGCAGTTACGGATTAGGCGAGCAGTACTTC. Translated, it gives CASSYGLGEQYF. The rearrangement uses TRBV12-3 or TRBV12-4 and TRBJ2-7; D ambiguous. CDR3 length: 12 residues. Trimming stripped 4 bases from V and 6 bases from J, with 10 bases between.

By sample fraction, this clonotype is medium-sized. This rearrangement joins TRBV10-1 to TRBJ2-2; D perhaps matches TRBD2 (6 bases). Trimming left V 2 bases short and J 3 bases short, with 10 bases between. Germline V gives CDR1 WNHNN, CDR2 SYGVQD (reference sequence). The CDR3 loop spans 15 amino acids. CDR3 sequence: CASSEGASDTGELFF. The DNA of the CDR3 is TGCGCCAGCAGTGAGGGGGCTAGCGACACCGGGGAGCTGTTTTTT.

The chain uses TRBV20-1 and TRBJ1-3; TRBD1 aligns across 7 bases. V lost 6 bases to trimming and J lost 4 bases; unmatched junction nucleotides: 9. There are 14 residues in the CDR3. CDR1 and CDR2 from the germline V gene are DFQATT and SNEGSKA (reference sequence). CDR3 region: CSANRRTGGNTIYF. CDR3 nucleotides: TGCAGTGCAAACCGCCGGACAGGAGGAAACACCATATATTTT.

V is TRBV7-3 and J is TRBJ2-1; 8 bases align to TRBD1. The germline gives CDR1 SGHTA, CDR2 FQGTGA. The CDR3 covers 15 residues. V trimming: 4 bases; J trimming: 2 bases; junction bases outside the gene matches: 4. CDR3 sequence (DNA): TGTGCCAGCAGCTCCCAGGGGGCCGCCTACAATGAGCAGTTCTTC. Protein: CASSSQGAAYNEQFF.

This clonotype turned up a few times. The chain employs TRBV6-5 and TRBJ1-5; no clear D. This CDR3 is built from 15 residues. Trimming removed 0 bases at V and 0 bases at J, with 6 bases between. Germline CDR1 and CDR2: MNHEY and SVGAGI. CDR3 region: CASSYSGSSNQPQHF. CDR3 DNA: TGTGCCAGCAGTTACTCGGGAAGTAGCAATCAGCCCCAGCATTTT.

In this sample, this clonotype turned up a few times. The rearrangement links TRBV7-8 to TRBJ1-5; a weak D match, TRBD1 (6 bases). CDR3 size: 16 residues. V was cut by 5 bases and J by 5 bases, with 19 bases left in between. Germline V gene sequence: CDR1 SGHVS, CDR2 FQNEAQ. This CDR3 reads CASSRRTDPRDQPQHF. The CDR3 DNA is TGTGCCAGCAGCCGTAGGACAGACCCTAGGGATCAGCCCCAGCATTTT.

This sequence joins TRBV6-2 or TRBV6-3 and TRBJ2-3, with 7 nucleotides matching TRBD2. J was trimmed by 2 bases and V by 5 bases; bases with no gene match: 10. This CDR3 is built from 16 residues. Per germline, CDR1 MNHEY and CDR2 SVGEGT. This CDR3 is CASSQTGRENTDTQYF. The CDR3 DNA reads TGTGCCAGCAGTCAGACGGGGCGGGAGAACACAGATACGCAGTATTTT.

Only a few counts were recorded for this clonotype. V is TRBV20-1 and J is TRBJ1-6; D gene unclear. Per the germline V gene, CDR1 is DFQATT and CDR2 is SNEGSKA (reference sequence). V dropped 8 bases and J dropped 10 bases, with 18 bases sitting between them. This CDR3 is built from 13 residues. The CDR3 here is CSTGKGEGSPLHF. CDR3 DNA sequence: TGCAGTACTGGGAAGGGAGAAGGATCACCCCTCCACTTT.

The V call is TRBV6-1, the J call TRBJ1-4; D remains ambiguous. Trimming shortened V by 6 bases and J by 7 bases, and 12 bases separated the two germline ends. The CDR3 is 13 amino acids. The germline V gene encodes CDR1 MNHNS and CDR2 SASEGT. The CDR3 here is CASRTHRIEKLFF. In nucleotides, the CDR3 is TGTGCCAGCAGGACGCACCGAATTGAAAAACTGTTTTTT.

V is TRBV7-2 and J is TRBJ2-7; 11 nucleotides agree with TRBD2. The CDR3 covers 15 residues. CDR1 and CDR2 (germline): SGHTA, FQGNSA. Unmatched junction bases numbered 3, after V lost 1 base and J lost 4 bases. The CDR3 DNA reads as TGTGCCAGCAGCTTAGGTCCTAGCGGGAGGTACGAGCAGTACTTC. As protein: CASSLGPSGRYEQYF.

J is TRBJ2-3 and V is TRBV6-2 or TRBV6-3; tentative D call: TRBD1 (7 bases). The CDR3 covers 13 residues. CDR1 is MNHEY and CDR2 is SVGEGT in the germline V gene. V lost 7 bases and J 4 bases, leaving 12 bases between the germline ends. CDR3 bases: TGTGCCAGCAACCAGGGGGAGGCAGATACGCAGTATTTT. Amino acid sequence: CASNQGEADTQYF.

This clonotype was seen just once. The chain links TRBV7-9 to TRBJ1-1; D might be TRBD1 (5 bases). V dropped 5 bases and J dropped 5 bases, with 15 bases sitting between them. This CDR3 has 14 amino acids. CDR1 and CDR2 (germline): SEHNR, FQNEAQ (reference sequence). CDR3 protein: CASSVDPPGTEAFF. DNA for the CDR3: TGTGCCAGCAGCGTCGACCCACCAGGGACTGAAGCTTTCTTT.

The V call is TRBV7-9, the J call TRBJ1-2; D unclear. Trimming cost V 1 base and J 7 bases, with 13 bases left between them. Germline CDR1 and CDR2: SEHNR and FQNEAQ (reference sequence). This CDR3 spans 14 amino acids. CDR3 in DNA: TGTGCCAGCAGCTTAGGGGCTAGGGAGGCTGGCTACACCTTC. This encodes CASSLGAREAGYTF.

The chain uses TRBV7-3 and TRBJ2-7, with 11 bases matching TRBD2. Trimming at V came to 4 bases and at J to 7 bases, leaving 3 bases not matched to a gene. Germline assignment: CDR1 SGHTA and CDR2 FQGTGA. The CDR3 covers 13 residues. The CDR3 bases are TGTGCCAGCAGCTCGGGACTAGCGGAAGAGCAGTACTTC. Translating it yields CASSSGLAEEQYF.

In this sample, this clonotype turned up a few times. This chain connects TRBV27 to TRBJ2-7; 9 nucleotides line up with TRBD2. J lost 4 bases, V lost 1 base, and 5 bases had no gene match. Germline V gene data show CDR1 as MNHEY and CDR2 as SMNVEV (reference sequence). CDR3 length: 15 amino acids. The CDR3 DNA reads TGTGCCAGCAGTTTATTTGCGGGAGGGCCGTACGAGCAGTACTTC. Translation: CASSLFAGGPYEQYF.

In this sample, this clonotype turned up a few times. The CDR3 DNA is TGTGCCAGCAGCTTGAGGGGCTACTATGGCTACACCTTC. Encoded protein: CASSLRGYYGYTF. The V and J genes are TRBV5-8 and TRBJ1-2; a weak D match, TRBD1 (5 bases). The CDR3 runs to 13 residues. V was trimmed by 1 base and J by 3 bases, leaving 7 bases between them. Germline V lookup: CDR1 SGHTS, CDR2 YDEGEE.

The table lists this clonotype with a few counts. The gene calls are TRBV7-9 and TRBJ1-4; D uncertain. Germline V gene lookup returns CDR1 SEHNR and CDR2 FQNEAQ (reference sequence). CDR3 length: 13 residues. V was trimmed by 5 bases and J by 8 bases, leaving 12 bases between them. The CDR3 region is CASSHVGSEKLFF. CDR3 nucleotide sequence: TGTGCCAGCAGCCACGTGGGGAGCGAAAAACTGTTTTTT.

This clonotype was seen a single time. The genes are TRBV7-9 and TRBJ2-7; TRBD2 matches 14 bases. The germline V gene has CDR1 SEHNR and CDR2 FQNEAQ (reference sequence). V dropped 2 bases and J dropped 0; count of bases not matched to a gene: 12. The CDR3 is 20 residues long. CDR3 bases: TGTGCCAGCAGCTTACGCGTCCCGGGACTAGCGGGAGTAACCTCCTACGAGCAGTACTTC. It yields the protein CASSLRVPGLAGVTSYEQYF. The whole variable domain, filled in from reference TRBV7-9 and TRBJ2-7, reads DTGVSQNPRHKITKRGQNVTFRCDPISEHNRLYWYRQTLGQGPEFLTYFQNEAQLEKSRLLSDRFSAERPKGSFSTLEIQRTEQGDSAMYLCASSLRVPGLAGVTSYEQYFGPGTRLTVT.

This clonotype was observed a single time. V is TRBV15 and J is TRBJ2-1; a possible D gene is TRBD2 (6 bases). This CDR3 has 16 residues. Between the trimmed V and J ends, which lost 4 bases and 11 bases, there was a span of 24 bases. Germline values: CDR1 LNHNV, CDR2 YYDKDF (reference sequence). CDR3 nucleotides: TGTGCCACCAGCACCATCAAGGGGAACGGGAGAAGACAGCAGTTCTTC. It is translated as CATSTIKGNGRRQQFF.

This chain joins TRBV28 and TRBJ2-2, with 7 bases that match TRBD1. The germline V gene has CDR1 MDHEN and CDR2 SYDVKM. V lost 3 bases and J lost 5; bases outside the gene matches: 3. The CDR3 covers 14 residues. CDR3 residues: CASSFSRGTGELFF. CDR3 coding DNA: TGTGCCAGCAGTTTTTCCAGGGGGACCGGGGAGCTGTTTTTT.

The chain links TRBV20-1 to TRBJ1-1, with D perhaps TRBD1 (5 bases). The CDR3 runs 12 residues. Germline CDR1 and CDR2: DFQATT and SNEGSKA (reference sequence). V lost 5 bases to trimming and J lost 4 bases, with 11 bases between them. In DNA form, the CDR3 reads TGCAGTGCTCCCCCCGGGGGCACTGAAGCTTTCTTT. This gives the protein CSAPPGGTEAFF.

Relative to its sample, this clonotype is medium-sized. V is TRBV28 and J is TRBJ1-1, with TRBD1 as a possible D gene (5 bases). The V gene lost 6 bases and the J gene lost 0 bases, with 11 bases spanning the gap. Germline-derived CDR1 and CDR2 are MDHEN and SYDVKM. This CDR3 contains 14 residues. CDR3 residues: CASRKRGMNTEAFF. For the CDR3, the DNA is TGTGCCAGCAGGAAAAGGGGCATGAACACTGAAGCTTTCTTT.